This T cell receptor beta chain was obtained from a study of cytomegalovirus exposure and HLA in healthy donors. The CDR3 contains 14 residues. Per the germline V gene, CDR1 is SGHNT and CDR2 is YYREEE (reference sequence). V shed 5 bases and J shed 4 bases, with 15 bases lying between them. Primers for the PCR totalled 60 Vbeta and 13 Jbeta. Method: immunoSEQ multiplex PCR; TCRdb's copy keeps in-frame clones and lacks some. The sample lists some 120,000 clones, approximately 9.4% occurring once. This clone has only a few counts. The rearrangement joins TRBV5-4 to TRBJ1-1; TRBD1 is a possible D gene (5 bases). The clonotype was recovered from a man aged 25 to 40 in good health and CMV-seronegative. Specimen: PBMCs. CDR3 DNA sequence: TGTGCCAGCAGGGGCCCTCTGGGGGGCACTGAAGCTTTCTTT. It codes for CASRGPLGGTEAFF.